Shown below are 31 T cell receptor beta chains from a single sample sequenced in a study of T cell changes during pregnancy in multiple sclerosis. Libraries were prepared by immunoSEQ multiplex PCR; TCRdb keeps only in-frame clonotypes and omits some of them. The data show 60,000 to 85,000 clones, with around 90% seen just once and over 3.5% held by the top ten. The source was peripheral blood, collected after pregnancy. Source of these receptors: a female donor in good health, enrolled as a control in a pregnancy study.

The chain is built from TRBV28 and TRBJ2-7; the D is unclear. Per the germline V gene, CDR1 is MDHEN and CDR2 is SYDVKM. Trimming pared 4 bases from V and 2 bases from J, leaving 9 bases between. The CDR3 is made up of 13 amino acids. CDR3 DNA sequence: TGTGCCAGCAGTTCGACTCCTACCTACGAGCAGTACTTC. Its protein is CASSSTPTYEQYF.

The chain uses TRBV5-1 and TRBJ1-3; no clear D. V lost 1 base to trimming and J lost 4 bases, with 18 bases between them. In germline, CDR1 is SGHRS, CDR2 YFSETQ. The CDR3 loop spans 17 amino acids. The CDR3 is CASSLLNLVVEGNTIYF. The CDR3 DNA reads as TGCGCCAGCAGCTTGCTCAACCTTGTAGTGGAGGGAAACACCATATATTTT.

This chain joins TRBV6-5 and TRBJ2-3, with 9 bases lining up with TRBD2. The CDR3 is 15 amino acids. J gave up 6 bases and V 4 bases, and 8 bases lay outside the gene matches. CDR1 is MNHEY and CDR2 is SVGAGI in the germline V gene. CDR3 sequence reads: CASSSLAGVRDTQYF. DNA for the CDR3: TGTGCCAGCAGTTCCTTAGCGGGAGTGAGGGATACGCAGTATTTT.

In this sample, this clone turned up a few times. The rearrangement uses TRBV19 and TRBJ1-2; a possible D gene is TRBD1 (6 bases). The germline V gene encodes CDR1 LNHDA and CDR2 SQIVND (reference sequence). The CDR3 is made up of 15 amino acids. V was pared by 5 bases and J by 4 bases, with 17 bases between. DNA of the CDR3: TGTGCCAGTAGTGCAAGGGGGGGGAGGATCTATGGCTACACCTTC. This gives the protein CASSARGGRIYGYTF.

The chain couples TRBV6-4 to TRBJ2-1; 7 positions agree with TRBD2. With V trimmed by 5 bases and J by 5 bases, 6 bases remained unmatched. The germline gives CDR1 MRHNA, CDR2 SNTAGT. This CDR3 comprises 14 residues. The chain's CDR3 is CASSRGGTDNEQFF. CDR3 DNA: TGTGCCAGCAGTAGGGGAGGGACCGACAATGAGCAGTTCTTC.

The chain is built from TRBV12-5 and TRBJ2-3, with D perhaps TRBD2 (5 bases). The CDR3 has 14 amino acids. The V end was cut by 3 bases, the J end by 4 bases, with 11 bases between. Germline loops: CDR1 LGHNT, CDR2 FRNRAP. CDR3 DNA: TGTGCTAGTGGTTTCGGTGGGAGAGCAGATACGCAGTATTTT. Protein product: CASGFGGRADTQYF. Full variable domain (rest looked up from reference TRBV12-5 and TRBJ2-3): DARVTQTPRHKVTEMGQEVTMRCQPILGHNTVFWYRQTMMQGLELLAYFRNRAPLDDSGMPKDRFSAEMPDATLATLKIQPSEPRDSAVYFCASGFGGRADTQYFGPGTRLTVL.

The chain carries TRBV5-1 and TRBJ1-2, with 12 nucleotides matching TRBD1. J gave up 7 bases and V 3 bases, and 13 bases lay outside the gene matches. The CDR3 totals 17 residues. The germline V gene has CDR1 SGHRS and CDR2 YFSETQ. CDR3 bases: TGCGCCAGCAGCTCCACCGGGACAGGGGGCAGTAGCGGTGGCTACACCTTC. Protein product: CASSSTGTGGSSGGYTF.

The chain links TRBV14 to TRBJ2-1; D is unresolved. The CDR3 length is 15 residues. Germline V gives CDR1 SGHDN, CDR2 FVKESK. V lost 0 bases and J lost 8, with 14 bases in between. The CDR3 coding sequence is TGTGCCAGCAGCCAAGACCTACCTAGAACGGATGAGCAGTTCTTC. It specifies CASSQDLPRTDEQFF.

The CDR3 DNA follows: TGTGCCAGCAGCGTAGAAGGAGCGGGAGTGAAGGATACGCAGTATTTT. This gives the protein CASSVEGAGVKDTQYF. V gene TRBV9 combines with J gene TRBJ2-3; the match to TRBD2 covers 8 bases. The V gene end was trimmed by 0 bases and the J gene end by 6 bases; junction bases not matched to a gene: 9. Germline CDR1 and CDR2: SGDLS and YYNGEE. There are 16 residues in the CDR3.

The chain recombines TRBV28 with TRBJ2-5; 9 positions match TRBD2. The CDR3 spans 13 residues. With 10 bases clipped from V and 7 bases from J, the junction kept 10 bases outside the gene matches. Germline assignment: CDR1 MDHEN and CDR2 SYDVKM. This CDR3 is CATQRGAGGTQYF. CDR3 DNA sequence: TGTGCCACCCAGAGGGGAGCGGGGGGGACCCAGTACTTC.

V usage is TRBV18 and J usage is TRBJ1-2, with D perhaps matching TRBD1 (5 bases). The CDR3 loop spans 12 amino acids. Trimming stripped 3 bases from V and 13 bases from J, with 15 bases between. The germline gives CDR1 KGHSH, CDR2 LQKENI. The CDR3 here is CASSPGGTEITF. CDR3 nucleotides: TGTGCCAGCTCACCTGGAGGGACGGAGATCACCTTC.

The genes are TRBV19 and TRBJ2-7, with 7 bases lining up with TRBD1. Losses at the gene ends were 3 bases for V and 2 bases for J; bases not matched to a gene: 4. Germline V gene lookup returns CDR1 LNHDA and CDR2 SQIVND (reference sequence). The CDR3 has 14 amino acids. The CDR3 loop reads CASSIGGTAYEQYF. DNA of the CDR3: TGTGCCAGTAGTATTGGTGGGACAGCCTACGAGCAGTACTTC.

This chain links TRBV5-6 with TRBJ2-3; 14 nucleotides agree with TRBD2. The CDR3 spans 16 residues. Germline V gene lookup returns CDR1 SGHDT and CDR2 YYEEEE. V lost 4 bases to trimming and J lost 4 bases; unmatched junction nucleotides: 5. The CDR3 DNA reads as TGTGCCAGCAGCAAGGGACTAGCGGGGGCCCCAGATACGCAGTATTTT. Amino acids: CASSKGLAGAPDTQYF.

The gene calls are TRBV25-1 and TRBJ2-5, with a tentative D call TRBD1 (5 bases). Germline CDR1 MGHDK, CDR2 SYGVNS. CDR3 length equals 16 residues. The ends were cut back, 3 bases at V and 2 bases at J, with 16 bases in the middle. CDR3 region: CASSEGPRSWQETQYF. For the CDR3, the DNA is TGTGCCAGCAGTGAGGGGCCACGTTCATGGCAAGAGACCCAGTACTTC. The full variable domain, rest sourced from reference TRBV25-1 and TRBJ2-5, is EADIYQTPRYLVIGTGKKITLECSQTMGHDKMYWYQQDPGMELHLIHYSYGVNSTEKGDLSSESTVSRIRTEHFPLTLESARPSHTSQYLCASSEGPRSWQETQYFGPGTRLLVL.

V gene TRBV19 combines with J gene TRBJ2-7; TRBD2 aligns across 9 bases. The CDR3 is 14 amino acids. Unmatched junction bases numbered 6, after V lost 6 bases and J lost 3 bases. CDR1 is LNHDA and CDR2 is SQIVND in the germline V gene (reference sequence). CDR3 protein: CASSTGTSNYEQYF. The CDR3 bases are TGTGCCAGTAGCACCGGGACTAGCAACTACGAGCAGTACTTC.

The chain has TRBV27 and TRBJ1-5; D is ambiguous. V lost 0 bases, J lost 0 bases, and 12 bases lay in between. This CDR3 has 17 residues. Germline V gene sequence: CDR1 MNHEY, CDR2 SMNVEV (reference sequence). The CDR3 protein is CASSLSAKRHSNQPQHF. The DNA of the CDR3 is TGTGCCAGCAGTTTATCGGCTAAGAGGCATAGCAATCAGCCCCAGCATTTT.

This rearrangement joins TRBV1 to TRBJ2-1; the table's D gene call, TRBD2, was not cross checked with the DNA. TRBV1 is designated a pseudogene. CDR3 length equals 13 residues. CDR3 residues: CTRVRTSDGEQFF. The CDR3 DNA is TGCACCAGGGTCCGGACTAGCGATGGTGAGCAGTTCTTC.

The V gene is TRBV10-3, the J gene TRBJ2-1, with 7 bases identical to TRBD2. With 0 bases clipped from V and 2 bases from J, the junction kept 10 bases outside the gene matches. CDR3 length: 18 amino acids. The germline V gene encodes CDR1 ENHRY and CDR2 SYGVKD. The CDR3 reads CAISESLTGGGAYNEQFF. Written as DNA, the CDR3 is TGTGCCATCAGTGAGTCGTTAACGGGAGGTGGCGCCTACAATGAGCAGTTCTTC.

The V call is TRBV6-5, the J call TRBJ1-2; D is ambiguous. The CDR3 has 14 residues. The V end was cut by 0 bases, the J end by 4 bases, with 9 bases between. Germline V gene data show CDR1 as MNHEY and CDR2 as SVGAGI. The CDR3 nucleotides read TGTGCCAGCAGTTACTCGAAGGCAGGCTATGGCTACACCTTC. It codes for CASSYSKAGYGYTF.

The chain joins TRBV28 to TRBJ2-5; the D gene is possibly TRBD2 (6 bases). The CDR3 has 16 amino acids. Trimming pared 5 bases from V and 4 bases from J, leaving 20 bases between. Looked up from germline, CDR1 is MDHEN and CDR2 is SYDVKM. CDR3 residues: CASSPTWRVNRETQYF. In DNA form, the CDR3 reads TGTGCCAGCAGTCCGACTTGGAGGGTAAATAGAGAGACCCAGTACTTC. Supplemented by reference TRBV28 and TRBJ2-5, the full variable domain reads DVKVTQSSRYLVKRTGEKVFLECVQDMDHENMFWYRQDPGLGLRLIYFSYDVKMKEKGDIPEGYSVSREKKERFSLILESASTNQTSMYLCASSPTWRVNRETQYFGPGTRLLVL.

The rearrangement joins TRBV7-9 to TRBJ1-2; D remains unclear. This CDR3 has 13 residues. Germline lookup yields CDR1 SEHNR and CDR2 FQNEAQ (reference sequence). The V end was cut by 1 base, the J end by 4 bases, with 7 bases between. The CDR3: CASSLDVIYGYTF. CDR3 DNA: TGTGCCAGCAGCTTAGATGTAATCTATGGCTACACCTTC.

This chain uses TRBV6-6 with TRBJ1-2; D gene ambiguous. Trimming removed 4 bases at V and 4 bases at J, with 10 bases between. CDR3 length: 13 amino acids. The germline CDR1 and CDR2 sequences are MNHNY and SVGAGI (reference sequence). Written as DNA, the CDR3 is TGTGCCAGCAGTTCCCCCAGGCCCTATGGCTACACCTTC. Amino acid sequence: CASSSPRPYGYTF.

This clone has a single count. V gene TRBV19 combines with J gene TRBJ1-2; 11 bases agree with TRBD1. Germline V gene lookup returns CDR1 LNHDA and CDR2 SQIVND (reference sequence). After removal of 5 bases from V and 4 bases from J, the junction contained 6 bases not matched to a gene. The CDR3 is made up of 15 amino acids. The CDR3 nucleotides are TGTGCCAGTAGTTTCCGGACAGGGGGCACCTATGGCTACACCTTC. As protein: CASSFRTGGTYGYTF.

V is TRBV2 and J is TRBJ1-1, with TRBD1 as a possible D gene (6 bases). Per germline, CDR1 SNHLY and CDR2 FYNNEI. With 6 bases removed from V and 4 bases from J, the gap between germline ends came to 9 bases. The CDR3 extends over 12 amino acids. The CDR3 DNA follows: TGTGCCAGCAGCACAGGGCCCACTGAAGCTTTCTTT. Translation gives CASSTGPTEAFF. Combining the CDR3 with reference TRBV2 and TRBJ1-1 gives the whole variable domain EPEVTQTPSHQVTQMGQEVILRCVPISNHLYFYWYRQILGQKVEFLVSFYNNEISEKSEIFDDQFSVERPDGSNFTLKIRSTKLEDSAMYFCASSTGPTEAFFGQGTRLTVV.

The chain is built from TRBV7-8 and TRBJ2-7, with 7 bases matching TRBD2. V shed 0 bases, J shed 7 bases, and the junction held 6 bases outside the gene matches. Per germline, CDR1 SGHVS and CDR2 FQNEAQ. The CDR3 is 14 residues long. The CDR3 here is CASSLAGGPWEQYF. The CDR3 nucleotides read TGTGCCAGCAGCTTAGCGGGAGGGCCTTGGGAGCAGTACTTC.

Here the CDR3 reads CASSKGLAGGKTAGEQYF. In nucleotides, the CDR3 is TGTGCCAGCAGCAAGGGACTAGCGGGAGGCAAAACGGCGGGCGAGCAGTACTTC. The rearrangement uses TRBV7-8 and TRBJ2-7; the match to TRBD2 covers 15 bases. V shed 5 bases and J 6 bases; nucleotides not matched to a gene: 14. CDR1 SGHVS and CDR2 FQNEAQ come from the germline V gene. The CDR3 runs 18 residues.

The V and J genes are TRBV13 and TRBJ1-6; D remains unclear. Trimming cost V 5 bases and J 0 bases, with 5 bases left between them. This CDR3 contains 14 residues. From germline, CDR1 is PRHDT and CDR2 FYEKMQ (reference sequence). As DNA, the CDR3 is TGTGCCAGCAGCGGCAGCTCCTATAATTCACCCCTCCACTTT. It translates to CASSGSSYNSPLHF. Full variable domain (outside the CDR3, taken from reference TRBV13 and TRBJ1-6): AAGVIQSPRHLIKEKRETATLKCYPIPRHDTVYWYQQGPGQDPQFLISFYEKMQSDKGSIPDRFSAQQFSDYHSELNMSSLELGDSALYFCASSGSSYNSPLHFGNGTRLTVT.

The J gene is TRBJ2-5, the V gene TRBV27, with 13 bases matching TRBD2. J gave up 5 bases and V 5 bases, and 5 bases lay outside the gene matches. Germline-derived CDR1 and CDR2 are MNHEY and SMNVEV (reference sequence). The length of the CDR3 is 15 residues. Here the CDR3 reads CASSSGTSGMETQYF. For the CDR3, the DNA is TGTGCCAGCAGTAGCGGGACTAGCGGGATGGAGACCCAGTACTTC.

The gene calls are TRBV7-2 and TRBJ2-5, with a tentative D call TRBD1 (6 bases). The V end lost 5 bases, the J end lost 4 bases, and 17 bases lay between the germline ends. This CDR3 is built from 15 residues. Per the germline V gene, CDR1 is SGHTA and CDR2 is FQGNSA. The CDR3, as DNA: TGTGCCAGCAGCCGAACTCCAGGGGCGTCAGAGACCCAGTACTTC. Translation: CASSRTPGASETQYF.

V and J are TRBV28 and TRBJ1-5; D is undetermined. Trimming stripped 3 bases from V and 0 bases from J, with 9 bases between. Germline V gene lookup returns CDR1 MDHEN and CDR2 SYDVKM. This CDR3 spans 15 amino acids. The chain's CDR3 is CASSFFQASNQPQHF. DNA of the CDR3: TGTGCCAGCAGTTTTTTTCAGGCTAGCAATCAGCCCCAGCATTTT.

This chain uses TRBV7-9 with TRBJ2-3, with a weak D call TRBD2 (5 bases). The CDR3 is made up of 15 amino acids. With 1 base removed from V and 8 bases from J, the gap between germline ends came to 16 bases. The germline gives CDR1 SEHNR, CDR2 FQNEAQ (reference sequence). Here the CDR3 DNA reads TGTGCCAGCAGCTTAGACGGACTCCGGGCAGGTACGCAGTATTTT. Translation: CASSLDGLRAGTQYF.